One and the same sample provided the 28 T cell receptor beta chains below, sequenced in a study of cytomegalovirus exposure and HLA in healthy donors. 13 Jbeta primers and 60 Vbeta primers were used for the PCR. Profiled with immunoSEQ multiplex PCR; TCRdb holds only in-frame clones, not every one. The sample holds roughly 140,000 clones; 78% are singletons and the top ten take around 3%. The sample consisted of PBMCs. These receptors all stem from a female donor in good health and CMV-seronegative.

The CDR3 reads CASSPSRGNTEAFF. The DNA for the CDR3 is TGTGCCAGCAGTCCTTCGCGAGGCAACACTGAAGCTTTCTTT. V gene TRBV28 combines with J gene TRBJ1-1; D is unclear. From germline, CDR1 is MDHEN and CDR2 SYDVKM. The V gene lost 5 bases and the J gene lost 2 bases, with 12 bases spanning the gap. The CDR3 contains 14 residues.

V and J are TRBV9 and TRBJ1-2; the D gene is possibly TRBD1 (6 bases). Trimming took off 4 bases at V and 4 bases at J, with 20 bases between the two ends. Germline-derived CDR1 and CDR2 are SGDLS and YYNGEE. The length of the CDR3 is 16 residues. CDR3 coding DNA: TGTGCCAGCAGCTCTGGGGGGGCAGTTAGTATCTATGGCTACACCTTC. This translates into CASSSGGAVSIYGYTF.

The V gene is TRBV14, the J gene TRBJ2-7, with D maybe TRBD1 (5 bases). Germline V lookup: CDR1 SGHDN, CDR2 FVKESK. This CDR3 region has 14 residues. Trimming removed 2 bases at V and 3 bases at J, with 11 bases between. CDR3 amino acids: CASSQRGRGYEQYF. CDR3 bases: TGTGCCAGCAGCCAAAGGGGCAGAGGCTACGAGCAGTACTTC.

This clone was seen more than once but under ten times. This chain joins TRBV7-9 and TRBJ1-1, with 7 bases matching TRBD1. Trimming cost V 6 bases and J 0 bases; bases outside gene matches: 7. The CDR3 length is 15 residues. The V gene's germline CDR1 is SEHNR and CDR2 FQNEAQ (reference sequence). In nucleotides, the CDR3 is TGTGCCAGCAGGCCCCACAGGGGCCTGAACACTGAAGCTTTCTTT. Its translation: CASRPHRGLNTEAFF.

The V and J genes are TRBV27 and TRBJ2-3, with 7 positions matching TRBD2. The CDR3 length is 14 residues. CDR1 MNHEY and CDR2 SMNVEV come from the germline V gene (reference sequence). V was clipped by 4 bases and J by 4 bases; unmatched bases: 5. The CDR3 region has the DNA TGTGCCAGCAGTTCTAGCGGCCTTGCAGATACGCAGTATTTT. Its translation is CASSSSGLADTQYF.

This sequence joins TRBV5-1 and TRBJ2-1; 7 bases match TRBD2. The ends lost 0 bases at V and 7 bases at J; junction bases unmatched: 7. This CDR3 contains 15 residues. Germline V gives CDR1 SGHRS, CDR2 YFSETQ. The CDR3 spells CASSLEAGDRNEQFF. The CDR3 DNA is TGCGCCAGCAGCTTGGAGGCGGGAGATAGGAATGAGCAGTTCTTC.

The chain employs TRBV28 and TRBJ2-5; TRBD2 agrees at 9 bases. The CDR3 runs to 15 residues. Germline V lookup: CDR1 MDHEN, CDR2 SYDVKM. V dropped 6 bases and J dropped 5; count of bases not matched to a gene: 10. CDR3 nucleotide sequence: TGTGCCAGCAGACCTGGGACTAGCCGGGGGGAGACCCAGTACTTC. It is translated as CASRPGTSRGETQYF.

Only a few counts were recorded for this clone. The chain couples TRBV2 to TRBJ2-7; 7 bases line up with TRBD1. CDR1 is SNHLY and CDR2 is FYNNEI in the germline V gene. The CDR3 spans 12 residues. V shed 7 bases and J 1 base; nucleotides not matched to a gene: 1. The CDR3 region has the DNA TGTGCCAGCATGACAGGGTCCTACGAGCAGTACTTC. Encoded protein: CASMTGSYEQYF. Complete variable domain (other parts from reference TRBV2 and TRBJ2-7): EPEVTQTPSHQVTQMGQEVILRCVPISNHLYFYWYRQILGQKVEFLVSFYNNEISEKSEIFDDQFSVERPDGSNFTLKIRSTKLEDSAMYFCASMTGSYEQYFGPGTRLTVT.

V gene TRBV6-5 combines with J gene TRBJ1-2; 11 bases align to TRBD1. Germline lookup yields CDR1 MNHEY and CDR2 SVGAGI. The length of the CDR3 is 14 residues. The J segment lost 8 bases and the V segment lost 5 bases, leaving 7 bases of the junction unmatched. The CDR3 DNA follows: TGTGCCAGCAGTGGAACGGGGACAGGGGGAGGCTACACCTTC. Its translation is CASSGTGTGGGYTF.

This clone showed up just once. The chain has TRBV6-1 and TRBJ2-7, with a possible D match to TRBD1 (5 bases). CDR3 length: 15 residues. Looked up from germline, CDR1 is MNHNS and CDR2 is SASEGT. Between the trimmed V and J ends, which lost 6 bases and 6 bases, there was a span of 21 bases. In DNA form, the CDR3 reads TGTGCCAGCAGGGCCCTTGGGGCCCAGCTTGTCGAGCAGTACTTC. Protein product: CASRALGAQLVEQYF.

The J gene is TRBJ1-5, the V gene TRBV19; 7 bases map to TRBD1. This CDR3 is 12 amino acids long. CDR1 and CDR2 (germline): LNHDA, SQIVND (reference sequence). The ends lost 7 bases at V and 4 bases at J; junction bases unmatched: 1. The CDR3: CASKQGNQPQHF. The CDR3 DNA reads TGTGCCAGTAAACAGGGGAATCAGCCCCAGCATTTT.

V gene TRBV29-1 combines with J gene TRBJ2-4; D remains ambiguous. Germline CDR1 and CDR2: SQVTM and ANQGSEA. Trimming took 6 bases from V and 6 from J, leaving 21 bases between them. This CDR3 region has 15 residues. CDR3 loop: CSVISQVLVGNIQYF. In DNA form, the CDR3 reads TGCAGCGTCATTTCTCAGGTTTTGGTCGGAAACATTCAGTACTTC.

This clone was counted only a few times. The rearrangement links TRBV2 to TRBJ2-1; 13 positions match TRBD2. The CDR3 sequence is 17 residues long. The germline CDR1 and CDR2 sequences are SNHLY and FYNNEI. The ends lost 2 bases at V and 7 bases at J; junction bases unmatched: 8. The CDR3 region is CASSEYTGTSGANEQFF. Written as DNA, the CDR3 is TGTGCCAGCAGTGAATATACCGGGACTAGCGGGGCAAATGAGCAGTTCTTC.

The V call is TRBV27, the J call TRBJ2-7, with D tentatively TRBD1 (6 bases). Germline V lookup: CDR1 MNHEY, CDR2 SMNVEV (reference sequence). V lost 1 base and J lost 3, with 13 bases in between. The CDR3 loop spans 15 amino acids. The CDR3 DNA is TGTGCCAGCAGTTTATTTGGACAGAATTACTACGAGCAGTACTTC. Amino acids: CASSLFGQNYYEQYF.

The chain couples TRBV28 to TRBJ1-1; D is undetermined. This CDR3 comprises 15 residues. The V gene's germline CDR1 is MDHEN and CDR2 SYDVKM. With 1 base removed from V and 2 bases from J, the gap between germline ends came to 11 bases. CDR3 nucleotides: TGTGCCAGCAGTTTATCAGAGGGCCTCAACACTGAAGCTTTCTTT. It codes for CASSLSEGLNTEAFF. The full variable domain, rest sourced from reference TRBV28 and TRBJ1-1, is DVKVTQSSRYLVKRTGEKVFLECVQDMDHENMFWYRQDPGLGLRLIYFSYDVKMKEKGDIPEGYSVSREKKERFSLILESASTNQTSMYLCASSLSEGLNTEAFFGQGTRLTVV.

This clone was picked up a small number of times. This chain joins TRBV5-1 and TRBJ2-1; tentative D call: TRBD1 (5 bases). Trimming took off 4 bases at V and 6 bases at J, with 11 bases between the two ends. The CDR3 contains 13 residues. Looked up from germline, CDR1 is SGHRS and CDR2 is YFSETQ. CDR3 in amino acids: CASSPGFGNEQFF. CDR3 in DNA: TGCGCCAGCAGCCCAGGGTTCGGCAATGAGCAGTTCTTC.

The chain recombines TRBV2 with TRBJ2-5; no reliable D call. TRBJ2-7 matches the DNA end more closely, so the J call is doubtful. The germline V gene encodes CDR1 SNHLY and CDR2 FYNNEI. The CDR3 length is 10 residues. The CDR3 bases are TGTGCCAGCAGTGATTACGAGCAGTACTTC. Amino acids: CASSDYEQYF.

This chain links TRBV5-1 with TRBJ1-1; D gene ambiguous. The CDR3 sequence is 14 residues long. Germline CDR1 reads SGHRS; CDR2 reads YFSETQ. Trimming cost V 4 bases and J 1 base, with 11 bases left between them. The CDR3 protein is CASSSLTSNTEAFF. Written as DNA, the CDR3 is TGCGCCAGCAGCAGTCTGACTTCGAACACTGAAGCTTTCTTT.

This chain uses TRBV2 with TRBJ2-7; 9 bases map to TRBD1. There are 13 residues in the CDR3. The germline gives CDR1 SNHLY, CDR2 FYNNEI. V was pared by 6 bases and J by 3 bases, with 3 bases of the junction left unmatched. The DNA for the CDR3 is TGTGCCAGCAGGGGGACAGGGTTCTACGAGCAGTACTTC. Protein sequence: CASRGTGFYEQYF.

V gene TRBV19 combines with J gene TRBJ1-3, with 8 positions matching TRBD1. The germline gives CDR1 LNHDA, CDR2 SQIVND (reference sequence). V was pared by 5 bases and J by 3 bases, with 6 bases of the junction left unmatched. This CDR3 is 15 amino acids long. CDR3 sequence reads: CASSDGDRRGNTIYF. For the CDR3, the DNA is TGTGCCAGTAGTGACGGGGACAGGCGTGGAAACACCATATATTTT.

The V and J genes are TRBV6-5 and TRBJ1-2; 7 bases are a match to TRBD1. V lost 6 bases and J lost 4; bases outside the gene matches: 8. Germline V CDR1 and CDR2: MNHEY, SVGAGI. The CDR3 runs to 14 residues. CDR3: CASRGDSLPYGYTF. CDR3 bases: TGTGCCAGCAGGGGGGACAGTTTACCCTATGGCTACACCTTC.

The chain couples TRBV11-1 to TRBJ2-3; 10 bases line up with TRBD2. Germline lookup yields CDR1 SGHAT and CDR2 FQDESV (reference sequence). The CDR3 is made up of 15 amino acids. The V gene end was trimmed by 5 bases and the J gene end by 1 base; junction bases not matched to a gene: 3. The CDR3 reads CASSRGTSGTDTQYF. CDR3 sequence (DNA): TGTGCCAGCAGCCGCGGGACTAGCGGCACAGATACGCAGTATTTT.

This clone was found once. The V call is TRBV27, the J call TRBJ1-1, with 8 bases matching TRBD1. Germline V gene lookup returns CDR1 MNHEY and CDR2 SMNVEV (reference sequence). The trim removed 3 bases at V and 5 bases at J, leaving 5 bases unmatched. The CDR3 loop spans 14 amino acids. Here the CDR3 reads CASSFRQGATEAFF. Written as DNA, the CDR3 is TGTGCCAGCAGTTTCCGGCAGGGGGCTACTGAAGCTTTCTTT.

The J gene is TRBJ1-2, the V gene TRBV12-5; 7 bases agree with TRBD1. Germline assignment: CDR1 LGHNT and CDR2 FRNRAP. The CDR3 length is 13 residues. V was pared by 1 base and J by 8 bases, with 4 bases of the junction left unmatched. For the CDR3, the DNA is TGTGCTAGTGGTTTGGAGACAGGGTTGGGCTACACCTTC. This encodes CASGLETGLGYTF.

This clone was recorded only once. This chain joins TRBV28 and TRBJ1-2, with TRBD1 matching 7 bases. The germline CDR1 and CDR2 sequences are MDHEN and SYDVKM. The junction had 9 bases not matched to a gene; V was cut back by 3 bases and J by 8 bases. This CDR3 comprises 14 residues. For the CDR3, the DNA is TGTGCCAGCAGTTTTGGTGAGACAGGGTTAGGCTACACCTTC. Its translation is CASSFGETGLGYTF.

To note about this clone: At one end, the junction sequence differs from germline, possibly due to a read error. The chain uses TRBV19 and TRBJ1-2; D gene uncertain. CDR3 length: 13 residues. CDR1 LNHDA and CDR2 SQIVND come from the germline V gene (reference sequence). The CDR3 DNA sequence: TGTGCCAGTAGGGCGCCGGCTAACTATGGCTACCCCTTC. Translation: CASRAPANYGYPF.

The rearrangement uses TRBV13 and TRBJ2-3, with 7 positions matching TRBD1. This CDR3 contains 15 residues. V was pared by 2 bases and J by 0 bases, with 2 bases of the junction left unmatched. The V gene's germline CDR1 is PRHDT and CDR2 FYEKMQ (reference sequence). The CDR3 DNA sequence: TGTGCCAGCAGCTTAAGGGGACAGAGCACAGATACGCAGTATTTT. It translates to CASSLRGQSTDTQYF.

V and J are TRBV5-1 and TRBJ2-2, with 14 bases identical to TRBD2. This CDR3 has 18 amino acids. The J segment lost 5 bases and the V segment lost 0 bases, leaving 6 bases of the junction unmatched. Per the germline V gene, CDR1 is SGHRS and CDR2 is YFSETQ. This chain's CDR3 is CASSLAGTSGRVTGELFF. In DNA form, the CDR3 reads TGCGCCAGCAGCTTGGCCGGGACTAGCGGGAGAGTTACCGGGGAGCTGTTTTTT.